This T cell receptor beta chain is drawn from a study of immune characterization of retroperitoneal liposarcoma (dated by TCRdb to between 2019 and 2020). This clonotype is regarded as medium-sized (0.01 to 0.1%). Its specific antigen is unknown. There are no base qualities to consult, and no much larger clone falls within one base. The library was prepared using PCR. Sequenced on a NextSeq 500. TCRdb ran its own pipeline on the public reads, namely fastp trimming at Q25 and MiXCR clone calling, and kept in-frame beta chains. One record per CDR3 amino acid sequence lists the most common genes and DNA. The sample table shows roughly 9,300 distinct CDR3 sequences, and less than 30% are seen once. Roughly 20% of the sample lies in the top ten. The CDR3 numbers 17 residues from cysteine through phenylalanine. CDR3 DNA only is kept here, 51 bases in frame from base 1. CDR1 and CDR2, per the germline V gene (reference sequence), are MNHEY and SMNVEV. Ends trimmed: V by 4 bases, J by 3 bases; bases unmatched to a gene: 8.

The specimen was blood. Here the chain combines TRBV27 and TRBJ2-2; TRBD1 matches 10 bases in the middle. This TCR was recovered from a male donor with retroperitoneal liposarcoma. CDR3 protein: CASSYSPGQGYTGELFF. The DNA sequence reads TGTGCCAGCAGTTATTCCCCGGGACAGGGGTACACCGGGGAGCTGTTTTTT.